One sample yielded the 10 T cell receptor beta chains listed below, sequenced in a study of control samples from healthy donors and cancer patients. TCRdb's table, derived via immunoSEQ multiplex PCR, lists solely in-frame clones and lacks some. The sample includes about 79,000 clones, 93% of them seen just once. Specimen: PBMCs. The receptors shown here come from a middle-aged woman with lung cancer.

The chain carries TRBV19 and TRBJ1-1, with no clear D. From germline, CDR1 is LNHDA and CDR2 SQIVND (reference sequence). V gave up 3 bases and J gave up 0 bases, with 8 bases separating them. The CDR3 is made up of 14 amino acids. CDR3 protein: CASSIWLMNTEAFF. The CDR3 region has the DNA TGTGCCAGTAGTATTTGGCTCATGAACACTGAAGCTTTCTTT. Drawing the rest from reference TRBV19 and TRBJ1-1, the complete variable domain is DGGITQSPKYLFRKEGQNVTLSCEQNLNHDAMYWYRQDPGQGLRLIYYSQIVNDFQKGDIAEGYSVSREKKESFPLTVTSAQKNPTAFYLCASSIWLMNTEAFFGQGTRLTVV.

The chain uses TRBV6-5 and TRBJ2-5; D unresolved. V was pared by 2 bases and J by 5 bases, with 9 bases between. CDR1 is MNHEY and CDR2 is SVGAGI in the germline V gene. There are 13 residues in the CDR3. In DNA form, the CDR3 reads TGTGCCAGCAGTTACAAGGTTTGGGAGACCCAGTACTTC. It codes for CASSYKVWETQYF.

The chain is built from TRBV20-1 and TRBJ2-3; a possible D gene is TRBD2 (6 bases). Germline assignment: CDR1 DFQATT and CDR2 SNEGSKA (reference sequence). The CDR3 contains 15 residues. The V end lost 3 bases, the J end lost 1 base, and 14 bases lay between the germline ends. CDR3 in amino acids: CSASRRGWGTDTQYF. The CDR3 DNA reads as TGCAGTGCTAGTCGGCGGGGTTGGGGCACAGATACGCAGTATTTT.

The chain combines TRBV10-3 with TRBJ1-5; D possibly corresponds to TRBD1 (5 bases). The CDR3 has 18 residues. From germline, CDR1 is ENHRY and CDR2 SYGVKD. Trimming shortened V by 0 bases and J by 0 bases, and 15 bases separated the two germline ends. Written as DNA, the CDR3 is TGTGCCATCAGTGAGTCTGGGGGTATACTTTATAGCAATCAGCCCCAGCATTTT. Translation: CAISESGGILYSNQPQHF.

The sample holds one count of this clone. The chain carries TRBV2 and TRBJ2-7, with D maybe TRBD2 (5 bases). Deletions cut 5 bases from V and 0 bases from J, with 20 bases between. The germline V gene encodes CDR1 SNHLY and CDR2 FYNNEI. The CDR3 contains 17 residues. The CDR3 reads CASSYELRRVFSYEQYF. The CDR3, as DNA: TGTGCCAGCAGTTACGAGTTAAGGCGGGTGTTCTCCTACGAGCAGTACTTC. The entire variable domain, with the rest obtained from reference TRBV2 and TRBJ2-7, is as follows: EPEVTQTPSHQVTQMGQEVILRCVPISNHLYFYWYRQILGQKVEFLVSFYNNEISEKSEIFDDQFSVERPDGSNFTLKIRSTKLEDSAMYFCASSYELRRVFSYEQYFGPGTRLTVT.

The chain couples TRBV6-4 to TRBJ2-3, with D perhaps TRBD1 or TRBD2 (7 bases each). CDR1 is MRHNA and CDR2 is SNTAGT in the germline V gene. CDR3 length: 16 amino acids. Trimming took off 3 bases at V and 1 base at J, with 14 bases between the two ends. The CDR3 sequence: CASSEAGQMRTDTQYF. CDR3 sequence (DNA): TGTGCCAGCAGTGAAGCGGGACAGATGCGCACAGATACGCAGTATTTT.

The chain employs TRBV5-4 and TRBJ1-6; D is perhaps TRBD1 (5 bases). CDR3 length: 17 amino acids. CDR1 is SGHNT and CDR2 is YYREEE in the germline V gene (reference sequence). Trimming cost V 4 bases and J 6 bases, with 20 bases left between them. The DNA of the CDR3 is TGTGCCAGCAGCCCCTCCGGGAGGGGAACTATTAATTCACCCCTCCACTTT. Encoded protein: CASSPSGRGTINSPLHF.

The CDR3 DNA sequence: TGTGCCAGCAGCCAAGTCGGCCCGCAGTATTTT. It specifies CASSQVGPQYF. The V and J genes are TRBV3-1 (or the pseudogene TRBV3-2) and TRBJ2-3; D not certain. CDR3 length: 11 amino acids. The V and J ends lost 1 base and 10 bases respectively, with 6 bases between them. Germline CDR1 reads LGHDT; CDR2 reads YNNKEL (reference sequence).

The chain employs TRBV5-5 and TRBJ1-2; TRBD1 might be the D (5 bases). Trimming took off 3 bases at V and 9 bases at J, with 18 bases between the two ends. The CDR3 has 14 amino acids. Germline V gene sequence: CDR1 SGHKS, CDR2 YYEKEE (reference sequence). CDR3 loop: CASSSGTDLGRYTF. The CDR3 DNA follows: TGTGCCAGCAGCTCTGGGACGGACCTCGGGCGCTACACCTTC.

The V and J genes are TRBV27 and TRBJ2-7; D might be TRBD1 (8 bases). Trimming removed 2 bases at V and 4 bases at J, with 12 bases between. Germline V gene sequence: CDR1 MNHEY, CDR2 SMNVEV (reference sequence). The CDR3 is made up of 14 amino acids. CDR3 sequence: CASSLGQGGYEQYF. For the CDR3, the DNA is TGTGCCAGCAGTTTAGGACAGGGAGGGTACGAGCAGTACTTC.